These 10 T cell receptor beta chains were sequenced from one sample in a study of cytomegalovirus exposure and HLA in healthy donors. Vbeta (60) and Jbeta (13) primers were used in the PCR. Profiling relied on immunoSEQ multiplex PCR, and the TCRdb table lists in-frame clones only, not all of them. This sample carries fewer than 150,000 clones, roughly 74% of them seen once, and the ten largest clones take roughly 6.2%. Source material: PBMCs. Receptors were obtained from a woman in her thirties or forties in good health and CMV-seropositive.

This clone was observed a single time. The chain uses TRBV9 and TRBJ2-7; perhaps TRBD1 as D (5 bases). The CDR3 has 14 residues. The germline V gene encodes CDR1 SGDLS and CDR2 YYNGEE. Trimming removed 0 bases at V and 4 bases at J, with 11 bases between. This chain's CDR3 is CASSVADSRYEQYF. The CDR3 region has the DNA TGTGCCAGCAGCGTAGCCGACAGTCGGTACGAGCAGTACTTC.

V and J are TRBV7-9 and TRBJ1-6; D is possibly TRBD1 (5 bases). The CDR3 length is 17 residues. The V end lost 5 bases, the J end lost 10 bases, and 24 bases lay between the germline ends. Germline V gives CDR1 SEHNR, CDR2 FQNEAQ (reference sequence). The CDR3 DNA sequence: TGTGCCAGCAGCCCCACGGGGGACGGGGCCTGGGTCTCACCCCTCCACTTT. Protein: CASSPTGDGAWVSPLHF.

This chain connects TRBV13 to TRBJ2-1, with 8 positions matching TRBD2. Germline V gene data show CDR1 as PRHDT and CDR2 as FYEKMQ (reference sequence). Trimming at V came to 5 bases and at J to 0 bases, leaving 9 bases not matched to a gene. The CDR3 has 17 residues. Here the CDR3 reads CASSPITGLGSYNEQFF. The CDR3 nucleotides are TGTGCCAGCAGCCCAATTACGGGACTAGGCTCCTACAATGAGCAGTTCTTC. Complete variable domain (other parts from reference TRBV13 and TRBJ2-1): AAGVIQSPRHLIKEKRETATLKCYPIPRHDTVYWYQQGPGQDPQFLISFYEKMQSDKGSIPDRFSAQQFSDYHSELNMSSLELGDSALYFCASSPITGLGSYNEQFFGPGTRLTVL.

The chain combines TRBV18 with TRBJ2-1; D may be TRBD2 (5 bases). Trimming pared 4 bases from V and 10 bases from J, leaving 11 bases between. The CDR3 runs to 12 residues. Germline CDR1 and CDR2: KGHSH and LQKENI. CDR3 bases: TGTGCCAGCTCACTCTCCGGGAACGAGCAGTTCTTC. This gives the protein CASSLSGNEQFF.

The gene calls are TRBV7-9 and TRBJ2-4, with 7 bases fitting TRBD2. V gave up 5 bases and J gave up 0 bases; unmatched junction bases: 10. CDR3 length: 17 amino acids. Germline loops: CDR1 SEHNR, CDR2 FQNEAQ (reference sequence). The CDR3 loop reads CASSPGTKILAKNIQYF. The DNA of the CDR3 is TGTGCCAGCAGCCCCGGGACTAAGATTCTAGCCAAAAACATTCAGTACTTC.

The rearrangement uses TRBV7-8 and TRBJ2-3; 8 bases map to TRBD2. The CDR3 sequence is 17 residues long. Trimming at V came to 2 bases and at J to 1 base, leaving 8 bases not matched to a gene. Germline V gene data show CDR1 as SGHVS and CDR2 as FQNEAQ. Here the CDR3 DNA reads TGTGCCAGCAGCTTACTCACCGGGAGGGTGGGCACAGATACGCAGTATTTT. Translation gives CASSLLTGRVGTDTQYF. The whole variable domain, filled in from reference TRBV7-8 and TRBJ2-3, reads GAGVSQSPRYKVAKRGQDVALRCDPISGHVSLFWYQQALGQGPEFLTYFQNEAQLDKSGLPSDRFFAERPEGSVSTLKIQRTQQEDSAVYLCASSLLTGRVGTDTQYFGPGTRLTVL.

This rearrangement joins TRBV5-4 to TRBJ2-7; D perhaps matches TRBD2 (5 bases). This CDR3 spans 15 amino acids. Between the trimmed V and J ends, which lost 4 bases and 1 base, there was a span of 15 bases. Germline V gene sequence: CDR1 SGHNT, CDR2 YYREEE (reference sequence). The CDR3 reads CASSLSGIGSYEQYF. For the CDR3, the DNA is TGTGCCAGCAGCCTCTCGGGGATAGGGTCCTACGAGCAGTACTTC.

This chain connects TRBV6-1 to TRBJ2-3; 15 nucleotides line up with TRBD2. The CDR3 totals 15 residues. Germline trimming cut 6 bases from V and 6 bases from J; bases unmatched to any gene: 4. Per the germline V gene, CDR1 is MNHNS and CDR2 is SASEGT. The CDR3 loop reads CASRRGTSGGDTQYF. DNA of the CDR3: TGTGCCAGCAGGAGAGGGACTAGCGGGGGGGATACGCAGTATTTT.

The rearrangement joins TRBV6-1 to TRBJ1-2; unclear D gene. Germline lookup yields CDR1 MNHNS and CDR2 SASEGT. The CDR3 sequence is 14 residues long. The V and J ends lost 1 base and 3 bases respectively, with 9 bases between them. The CDR3 coding sequence is TGTGCCAGCAGTGAAGAACAGATTTACTATGGCTACACCTTC. As protein: CASSEEQIYYGYTF.

The CDR3 nucleotides are TGTGCCAGCTCAGGGGACAGGGGATACAATGAGCAGTTCTTC. Translated: CASSGDRGYNEQFF. The gene calls are TRBV18 and TRBJ2-1; 10 nucleotides align to TRBD1. The germline CDR1 and CDR2 sequences are KGHSH and LQKENI. V shed 5 bases, J shed 4 bases, and the junction held 2 bases outside the gene matches. CDR3 length equals 14 residues. The whole variable domain, filled in from reference TRBV18 and TRBJ2-1, reads NAGVMQNPRHLVRRRGQEARLRCSPMKGHSHVYWYRQLPEEGLKFMVYLQKENIIDESGMPKERFSAEFPKEGPSILRIQQVVRGDSAAYFCASSGDRGYNEQFFGPGTRLTVL.